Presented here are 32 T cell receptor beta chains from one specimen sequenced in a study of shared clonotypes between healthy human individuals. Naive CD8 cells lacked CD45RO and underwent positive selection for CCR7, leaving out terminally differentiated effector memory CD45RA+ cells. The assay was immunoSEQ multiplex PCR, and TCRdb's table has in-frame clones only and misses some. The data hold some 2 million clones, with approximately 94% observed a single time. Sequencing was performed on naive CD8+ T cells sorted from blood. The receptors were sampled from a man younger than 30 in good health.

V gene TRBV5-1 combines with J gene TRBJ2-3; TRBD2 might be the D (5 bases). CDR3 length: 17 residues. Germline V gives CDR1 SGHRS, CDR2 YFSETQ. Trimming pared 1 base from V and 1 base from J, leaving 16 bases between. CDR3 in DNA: TGCGCCAGCAGCTTGTCGATATTGGACTTGGGCACAGATACGCAGTATTTT. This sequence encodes CASSLSILDLGTDTQYF.

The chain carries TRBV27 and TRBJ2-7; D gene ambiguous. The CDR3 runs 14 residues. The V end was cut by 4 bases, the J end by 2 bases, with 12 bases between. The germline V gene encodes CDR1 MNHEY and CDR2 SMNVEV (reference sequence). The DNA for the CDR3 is TGTGCCAGCAGTTACTCCGGACCCCCCTACGAGCAGTACTTC. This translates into CASSYSGPPYEQYF.

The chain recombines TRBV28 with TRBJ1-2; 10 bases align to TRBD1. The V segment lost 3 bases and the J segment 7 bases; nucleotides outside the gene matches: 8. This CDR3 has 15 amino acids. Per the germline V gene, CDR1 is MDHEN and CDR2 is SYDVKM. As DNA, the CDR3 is TGTGCCAGCAGTTTCACCGGGACAGGGGCTAGTGGCTACACCTTC. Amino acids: CASSFTGTGASGYTF.

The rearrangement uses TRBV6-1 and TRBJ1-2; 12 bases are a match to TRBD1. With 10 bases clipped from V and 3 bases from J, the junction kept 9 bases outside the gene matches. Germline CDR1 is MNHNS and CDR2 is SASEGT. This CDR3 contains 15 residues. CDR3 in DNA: TGTGCCACCTCCGGGACAGGGGGCGTAGACTATGGCTACACCTTC. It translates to CATSGTGGVDYGYTF.

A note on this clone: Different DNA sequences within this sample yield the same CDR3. The CDR3 bases are TGTGCCAGCAGTTTGGTCAGCAGCAATCAGCCCCAGCATTTT. Its protein product is CASSLVSSNQPQHF. The chain combines TRBV28 with TRBJ1-5; unclear D gene. The CDR3 contains 14 residues. The germline V gene has CDR1 MDHEN and CDR2 SYDVKM. With 3 bases removed from V and 1 base from J, the gap between germline ends came to 7 bases.

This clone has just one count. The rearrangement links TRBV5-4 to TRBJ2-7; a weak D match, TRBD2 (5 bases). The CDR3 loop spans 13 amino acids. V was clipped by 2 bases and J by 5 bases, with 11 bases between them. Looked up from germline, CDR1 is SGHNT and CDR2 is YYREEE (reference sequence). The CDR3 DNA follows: TGTGCCAGCAGCTTTGGACTGACTAACGAGCAGTACTTC. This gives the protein CASSFGLTNEQYF.

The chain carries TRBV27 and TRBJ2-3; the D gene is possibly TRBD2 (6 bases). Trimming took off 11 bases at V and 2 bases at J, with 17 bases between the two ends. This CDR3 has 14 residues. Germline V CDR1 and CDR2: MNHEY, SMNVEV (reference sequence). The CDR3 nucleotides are TGTGCCGTTCGAGGACTACCCCTCACAGATACGCAGTATTTT. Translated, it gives CAVRGLPLTDTQYF.

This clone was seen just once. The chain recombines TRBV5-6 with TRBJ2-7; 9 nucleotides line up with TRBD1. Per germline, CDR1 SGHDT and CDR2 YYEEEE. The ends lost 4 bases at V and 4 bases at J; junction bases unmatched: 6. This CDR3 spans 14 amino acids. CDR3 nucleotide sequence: TGTGCCAGCAGCCCTGACGGACAGGGGTACGAGCAGTACTTC. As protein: CASSPDGQGYEQYF.

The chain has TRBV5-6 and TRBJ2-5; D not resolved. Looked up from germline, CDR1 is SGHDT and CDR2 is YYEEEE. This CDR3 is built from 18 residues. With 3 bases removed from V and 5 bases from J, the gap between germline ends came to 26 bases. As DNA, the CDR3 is TGTGCCAGCAGCTCTGAAGGTCGCCCGGGTTCCCTAAGGGAGACCCAGTACTTC. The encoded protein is CASSSEGRPGSLRETQYF.

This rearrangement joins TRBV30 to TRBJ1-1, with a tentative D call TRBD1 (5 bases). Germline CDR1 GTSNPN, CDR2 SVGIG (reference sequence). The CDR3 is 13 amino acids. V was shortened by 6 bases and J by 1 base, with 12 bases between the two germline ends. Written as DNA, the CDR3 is TGTGCCTGTCAATCCACAGGGAACACTGAAGCTTTCTTT. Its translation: CACQSTGNTEAFF. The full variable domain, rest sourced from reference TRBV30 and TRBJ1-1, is SQTIHQWPATLVQPVGSPLSLECTVEGTSNPNLYWYRQAAGRGLQLLFYSVGIGQISSEVPQNLSASRPQDRQFILSSKKLLLSDSGFYLCACQSTGNTEAFFGQGTRLTVV.

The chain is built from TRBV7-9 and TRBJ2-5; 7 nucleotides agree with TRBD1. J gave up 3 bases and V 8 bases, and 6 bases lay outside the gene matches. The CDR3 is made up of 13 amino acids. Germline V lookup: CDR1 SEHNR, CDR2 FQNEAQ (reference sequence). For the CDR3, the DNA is TGTGCCAGCCGATACGGGACAGAAGAGACCCAGTACTTC. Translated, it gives CASRYGTEETQYF.

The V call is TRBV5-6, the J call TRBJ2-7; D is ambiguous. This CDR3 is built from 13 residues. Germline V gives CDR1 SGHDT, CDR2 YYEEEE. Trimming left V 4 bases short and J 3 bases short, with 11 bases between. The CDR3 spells CASSPIEVYEQYF. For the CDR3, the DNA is TGTGCCAGCAGCCCTATCGAAGTCTACGAGCAGTACTTC.

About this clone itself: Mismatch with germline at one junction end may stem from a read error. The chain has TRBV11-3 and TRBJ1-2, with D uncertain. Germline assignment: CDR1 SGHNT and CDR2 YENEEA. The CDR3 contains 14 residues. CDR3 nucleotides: TGTGCCAGCAGCTTAGTTAGGGTTGACTATGGCTGCACCTTC. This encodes CASSLVRVDYGCTF.

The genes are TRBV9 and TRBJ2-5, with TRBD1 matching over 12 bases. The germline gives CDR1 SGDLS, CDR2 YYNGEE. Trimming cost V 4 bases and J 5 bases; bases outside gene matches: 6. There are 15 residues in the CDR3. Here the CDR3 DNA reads TGTGCCAGCAGCTTAGGGACAGGGGGCGCGGAGACCCAGTACTTC. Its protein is CASSLGTGGAETQYF. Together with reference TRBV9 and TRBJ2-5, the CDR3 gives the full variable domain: DSGVTQTPKHLITATGQRVTLRCSPRSGDLSVYWYQQSLDQGLQFLIQYYNGEERAKGNILERFSAQQFPDLHSELNLSSLELGDSALYFCASSLGTGGAETQYFGPGTRLLVL.

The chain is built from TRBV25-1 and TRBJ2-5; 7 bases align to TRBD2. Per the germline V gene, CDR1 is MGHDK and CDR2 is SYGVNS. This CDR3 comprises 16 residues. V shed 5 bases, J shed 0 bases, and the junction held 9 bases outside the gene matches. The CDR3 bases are TGTGCCAGCAGTCCCCATAGCGGGTCGAACCAAGAGACCCAGTACTTC. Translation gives CASSPHSGSNQETQYF.

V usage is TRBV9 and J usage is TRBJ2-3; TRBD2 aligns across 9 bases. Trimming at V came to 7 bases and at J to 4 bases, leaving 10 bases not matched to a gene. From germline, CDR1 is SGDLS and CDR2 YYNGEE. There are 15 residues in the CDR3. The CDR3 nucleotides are TGTGCCAGCTCAGGCCTAGCGGGAACCTCAGATACGCAGTATTTT. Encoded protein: CASSGLAGTSDTQYF.

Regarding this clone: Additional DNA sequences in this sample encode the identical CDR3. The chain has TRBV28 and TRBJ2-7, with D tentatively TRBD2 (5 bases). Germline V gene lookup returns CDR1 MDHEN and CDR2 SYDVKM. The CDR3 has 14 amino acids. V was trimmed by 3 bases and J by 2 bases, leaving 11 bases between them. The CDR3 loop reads CASSFRGLAYEQYF. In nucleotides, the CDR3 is TGTGCCAGCAGTTTCCGAGGGCTGGCCTACGAGCAGTACTTC.

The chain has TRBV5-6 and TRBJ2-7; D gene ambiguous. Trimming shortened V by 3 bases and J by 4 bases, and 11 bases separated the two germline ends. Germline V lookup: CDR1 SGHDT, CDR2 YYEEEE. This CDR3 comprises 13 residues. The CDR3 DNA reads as TGTGCCAGCAGCTCGGCGACGGAGTACGAGCAGTACTTC. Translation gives CASSSATEYEQYF.

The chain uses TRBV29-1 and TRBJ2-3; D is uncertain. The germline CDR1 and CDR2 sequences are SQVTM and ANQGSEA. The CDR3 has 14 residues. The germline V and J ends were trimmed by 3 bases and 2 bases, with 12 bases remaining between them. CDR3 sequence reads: CSVDGQIDTDTQYF. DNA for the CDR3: TGCAGCGTTGACGGTCAGATTGACACAGATACGCAGTATTTT.

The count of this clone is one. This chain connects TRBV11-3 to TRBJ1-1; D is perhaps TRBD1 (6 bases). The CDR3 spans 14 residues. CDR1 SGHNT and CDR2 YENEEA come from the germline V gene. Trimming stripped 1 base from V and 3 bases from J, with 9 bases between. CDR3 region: CASSLGGRDTEAFF. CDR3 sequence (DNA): TGTGCCAGCAGCTTAGGGGGGCGGGACACTGAAGCTTTCTTT.

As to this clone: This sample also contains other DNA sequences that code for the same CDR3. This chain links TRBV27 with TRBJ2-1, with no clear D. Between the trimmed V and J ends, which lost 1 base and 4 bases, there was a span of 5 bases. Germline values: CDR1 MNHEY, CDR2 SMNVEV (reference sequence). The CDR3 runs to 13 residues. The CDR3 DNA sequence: TGTGCCAGCAGTTTATTCCCTTACAATGAGCAGTTCTTC. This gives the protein CASSLFPYNEQFF.

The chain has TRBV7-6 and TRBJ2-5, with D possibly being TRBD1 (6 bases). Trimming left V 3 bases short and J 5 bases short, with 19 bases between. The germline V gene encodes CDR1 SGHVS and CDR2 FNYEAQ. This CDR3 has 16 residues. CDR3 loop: CASSFPGHWPRETQYF. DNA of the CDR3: TGTGCCAGCAGCTTTCCGGGACATTGGCCCCGGGAGACCCAGTACTTC.

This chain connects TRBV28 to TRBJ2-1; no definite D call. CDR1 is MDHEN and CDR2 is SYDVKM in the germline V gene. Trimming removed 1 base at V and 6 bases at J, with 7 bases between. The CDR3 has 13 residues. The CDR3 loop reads CASSLSYSNEQFF. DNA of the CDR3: TGTGCCAGCAGTTTATCGTACAGCAATGAGCAGTTCTTC.

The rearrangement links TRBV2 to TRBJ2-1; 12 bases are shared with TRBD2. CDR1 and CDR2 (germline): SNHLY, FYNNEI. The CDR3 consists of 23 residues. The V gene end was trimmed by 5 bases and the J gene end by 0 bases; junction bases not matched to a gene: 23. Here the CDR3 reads CASSHVLLAGGSFVEYSYNEQFF. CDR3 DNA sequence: TGTGCCAGCAGTCATGTATTGCTAGCGGGAGGGTCTTTCGTAGAATACTCCTACAATGAGCAGTTCTTC.

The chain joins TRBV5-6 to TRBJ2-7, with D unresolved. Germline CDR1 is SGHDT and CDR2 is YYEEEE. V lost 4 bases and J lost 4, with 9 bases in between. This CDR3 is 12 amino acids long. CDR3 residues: CASSDGIYEQYF. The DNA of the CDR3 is TGTGCCAGCAGCGATGGGATTTACGAGCAGTACTTC.

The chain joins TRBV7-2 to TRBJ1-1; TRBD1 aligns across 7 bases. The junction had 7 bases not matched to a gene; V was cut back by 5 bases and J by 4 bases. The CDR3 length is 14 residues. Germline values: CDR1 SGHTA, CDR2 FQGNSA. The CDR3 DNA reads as TGTGCCAGCAGCATATTTCCAGGGGGCACTGAAGCTTTCTTT. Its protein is CASSIFPGGTEAFF. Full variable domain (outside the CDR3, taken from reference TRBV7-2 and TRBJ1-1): GAGVSQSPSNKVTEKGKDVELRCDPISGHTALYWYRQSLGQGLEFLIYFQGNSAPDKSGLPSDRFSAERTGGSVSTLTIQRTQQEDSAVYLCASSIFPGGTEAFFGQGTRLTVV.

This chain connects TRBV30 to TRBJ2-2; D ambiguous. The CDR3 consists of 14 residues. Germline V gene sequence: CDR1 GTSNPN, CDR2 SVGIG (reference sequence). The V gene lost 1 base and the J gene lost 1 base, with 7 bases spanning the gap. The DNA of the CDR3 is TGTGCCTGGAGTGGGCCGATGAACACCGGGGAGCTGTTTTTT. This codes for CAWSGPMNTGELFF.

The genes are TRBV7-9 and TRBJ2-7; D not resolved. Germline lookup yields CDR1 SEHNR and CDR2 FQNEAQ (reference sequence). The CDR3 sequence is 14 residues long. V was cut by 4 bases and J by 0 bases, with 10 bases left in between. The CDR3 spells CASSSPHLSYEQYF. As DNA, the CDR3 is TGTGCCAGCAGCTCACCCCACCTCTCCTACGAGCAGTACTTC.

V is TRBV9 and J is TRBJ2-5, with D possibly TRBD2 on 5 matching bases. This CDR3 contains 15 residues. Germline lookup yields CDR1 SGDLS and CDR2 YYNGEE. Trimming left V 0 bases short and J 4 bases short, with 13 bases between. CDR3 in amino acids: CASSVATSAGETQYF. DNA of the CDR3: TGTGCCAGCAGCGTAGCTACGAGTGCGGGAGAGACCCAGTACTTC.

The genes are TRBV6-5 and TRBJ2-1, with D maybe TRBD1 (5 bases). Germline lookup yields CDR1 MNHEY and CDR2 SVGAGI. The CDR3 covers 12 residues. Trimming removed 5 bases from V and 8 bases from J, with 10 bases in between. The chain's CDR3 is CASSTQGYEQFF. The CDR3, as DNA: TGTGCCAGCAGTACGCAGGGTTATGAGCAGTTCTTC.

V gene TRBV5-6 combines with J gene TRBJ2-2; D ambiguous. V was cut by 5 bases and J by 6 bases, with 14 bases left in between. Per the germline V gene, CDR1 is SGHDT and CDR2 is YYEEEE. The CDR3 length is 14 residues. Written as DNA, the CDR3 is TGTGCCAGCAGGAATTTTAGGGCCCCCGGGGAGCTGTTTTTT. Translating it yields CASRNFRAPGELFF.

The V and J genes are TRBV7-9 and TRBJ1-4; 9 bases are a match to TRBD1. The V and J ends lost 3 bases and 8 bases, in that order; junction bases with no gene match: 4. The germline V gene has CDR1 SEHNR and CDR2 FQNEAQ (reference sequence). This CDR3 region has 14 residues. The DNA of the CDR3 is TGTGCCAGCAGCTTCCGGGACAGGGACGAAAAACTGTTTTTT. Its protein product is CASSFRDRDEKLFF. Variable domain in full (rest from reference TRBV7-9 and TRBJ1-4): DTGVSQNPRHKITKRGQNVTFRCDPISEHNRLYWYRQTLGQGPEFLTYFQNEAQLEKSRLLSDRFSAERPKGSFSTLEIQRTEQGDSAMYLCASSFRDRDEKLFFGSGTQLSVL.